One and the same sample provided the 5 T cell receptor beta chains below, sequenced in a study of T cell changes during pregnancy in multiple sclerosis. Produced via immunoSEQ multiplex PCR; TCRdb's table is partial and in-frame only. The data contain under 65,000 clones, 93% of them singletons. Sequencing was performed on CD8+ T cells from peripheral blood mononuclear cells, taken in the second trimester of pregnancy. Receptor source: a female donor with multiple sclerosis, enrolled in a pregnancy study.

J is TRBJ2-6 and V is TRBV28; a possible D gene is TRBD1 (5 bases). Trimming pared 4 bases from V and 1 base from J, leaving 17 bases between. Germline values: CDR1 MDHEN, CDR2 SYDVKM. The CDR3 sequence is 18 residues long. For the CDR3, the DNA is TGTGCCAGCAGTTCAGATAAGGCAGGGAAATCTGGGGCCAACGTCCTGACTTTC. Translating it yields CASSSDKAGKSGANVLTF.

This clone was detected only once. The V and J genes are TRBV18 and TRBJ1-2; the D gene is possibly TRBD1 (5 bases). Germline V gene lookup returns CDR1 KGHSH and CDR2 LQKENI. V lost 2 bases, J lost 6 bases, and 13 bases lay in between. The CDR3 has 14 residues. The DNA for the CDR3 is TGTGCCAGCTCACCATATGGAGGGGAGGATGGCTACACCTTC. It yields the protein CASSPYGGEDGYTF.

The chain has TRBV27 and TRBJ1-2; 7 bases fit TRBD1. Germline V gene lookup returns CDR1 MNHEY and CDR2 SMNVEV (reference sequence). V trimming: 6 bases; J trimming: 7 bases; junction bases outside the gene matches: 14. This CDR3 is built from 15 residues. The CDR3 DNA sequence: TGTGCCAGCAGCTTTGGTGCCACAGGGGCGAGTGGCTACACCTTC. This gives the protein CASSFGATGASGYTF.

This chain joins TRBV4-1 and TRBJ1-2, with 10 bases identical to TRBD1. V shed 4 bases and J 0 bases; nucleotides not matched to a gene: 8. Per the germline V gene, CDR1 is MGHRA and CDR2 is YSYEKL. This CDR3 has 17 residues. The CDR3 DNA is TGCGCCAGCAGCCCAACGGGACAGGGGCTAGCTAACTATGGCTACACCTTC. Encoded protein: CASSPTGQGLANYGYTF.

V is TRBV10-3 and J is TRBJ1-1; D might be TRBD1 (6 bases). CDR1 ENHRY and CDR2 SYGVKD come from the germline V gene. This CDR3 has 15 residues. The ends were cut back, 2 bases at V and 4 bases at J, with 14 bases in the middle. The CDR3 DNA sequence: TGTGCCATCAGTGAGGTGACAGGCTGGGGCACTGAAGCTTTCTTT. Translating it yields CAISEVTGWGTEAFF.